The clone carrying this TCR beta chain was recorded once. The protocol was immunoSEQ multiplex PCR, while the TCRdb copy is restricted to in-frame clones and leaves out a portion. The table shows 350,000 to 450,000 clones, with about 85% occurring only once. Germline loops: CDR1 MNHEY, CDR2 SMNVEV (reference sequence). The trim removed 3 bases at V and 5 bases at J, leaving 5 bases unmatched. The CDR3 consists of 14 residues. The data are from a study of blood T cell repertoires in COVID-19. The chain couples TRBV27 to TRBJ1-2, with 8 nucleotides matching TRBD1. The sample taken for sequencing was peripheral blood. The sequence was obtained from a young woman with acute or convalescent COVID-19. In nucleotides, the CDR3 is TGTGCCAGCAGTTTCGGGACAGGACCTTATGGCTACACCTTC. Translation gives CASSFGTGPYGYTF.